A single sample gave rise to the 9 T cell receptor beta chains below, sequenced in a study of Ad26.COV2.S vaccination and SARS-CoV-2 variants. Clones were sequenced by immunoSEQ multiplex PCR, and TCRdb holds only the in-frame ones, with some missing. This sample has about 350,000 clones, with about 85% found just once. Stated treatment: 19 received Ad26.COV2.S at low or high dose, single or two shots; roughly 5 received placebo; per-sample allocation not given. Collection of samples fell on day 63 after the first vaccine or placebo injection. This material consisted of peripheral blood, taken in a trial of Ad26.COV2.S vaccine versus placebo. These receptors originate from a person between 18 and 60 years old who received the Ad26.COV2.S COVID-19 vaccine or a placebo.

V gene TRBV10-3 combines with J gene TRBJ1-2, with D possibly matching TRBD1 (6 bases). Germline loops: CDR1 ENHRY, CDR2 SYGVKD. The CDR3 spans 12 residues. The V and J ends lost 6 bases and 4 bases respectively, with 9 bases between them. CDR3 amino acids: CAISRGSYGYTF. In nucleotides, the CDR3 is TGTGCCATCAGCAGGGGCAGCTATGGCTACACCTTC.

The V and J genes are TRBV7-2 and TRBJ2-7; no clear D. V was shortened by 0 bases and J by 12 bases, with 15 bases between the two germline ends. CDR3 length: 13 residues. Germline V gene lookup returns CDR1 SGHTA and CDR2 FQGNSA. The CDR3 sequence is CASSLAGMQDRYF. In DNA, the CDR3 is TGTGCCAGCAGCTTAGCGGGTATGCAGGACCGGTACTTC.

The chain employs TRBV19 and TRBJ1-3; tentatively, D is TRBD1 (6 bases). The CDR3 runs 15 residues. V was cut by 1 base and J by 5 bases, with 12 bases left in between. Germline V gives CDR1 LNHDA, CDR2 SQIVND (reference sequence). DNA of the CDR3: TGTGCCAGTAGTATAGGAGGGACAAAAAGAAACACCATATATTTT. This gives the protein CASSIGGTKRNTIYF. Variable domain in full (rest from reference TRBV19 and TRBJ1-3): DGGITQSPKYLFRKEGQNVTLSCEQNLNHDAMYWYRQDPGQGLRLIYYSQIVNDFQKGDIAEGYSVSREKKESFPLTVTSAQKNPTAFYLCASSIGGTKRNTIYFGEGSWLTVV.

The chain employs TRBV30 and TRBJ1-1; possibly TRBD1 for D (5 bases). Trimming shortened V by 2 bases and J by 4 bases, and 11 bases separated the two germline ends. The germline CDR1 and CDR2 sequences are GTSNPN and SVGIG (reference sequence). This CDR3 has 13 amino acids. This CDR3 is CAWSQGHPTEAFF. In DNA, the CDR3 is TGTGCCTGGAGTCAAGGACACCCCACTGAAGCTTTCTTT.

This chain links TRBV6-1 with TRBJ1-4; no firm D call. The CDR3 is made up of 16 amino acids. V was pared by 0 bases and J by 0 bases, with 8 bases between. Germline lookup yields CDR1 MNHNS and CDR2 SASEGT. CDR3 region: CASSEAGFATNEKLFF. The CDR3 coding sequence is TGTGCCAGCAGTGAAGCCGGATTTGCAACTAATGAAAAACTGTTTTTT.

V and J are TRBV19 and TRBJ1-2, with D tentatively TRBD1 (5 bases). Germline CDR1 reads LNHDA; CDR2 reads SQIVND (reference sequence). Trimming pared 7 bases from V and 4 bases from J, leaving 16 bases between. This CDR3 is built from 14 residues. The CDR3 coding sequence is TGTGCCAGTACCCCAGGGACGGAGGGCTATGGCTACACCTTC. Translation: CASTPGTEGYGYTF.

V is TRBV3-1 (or the pseudogene TRBV3-2) and J is TRBJ2-3; D remains ambiguous. The CDR3 totals 14 residues. Trimming shortened V by 0 bases and J by 0 bases, and 4 bases separated the two germline ends. Germline V gene lookup returns CDR1 LGHDT and CDR2 YNNKEL (reference sequence). CDR3 protein: CASSQDTSTDTQYF. Written as DNA, the CDR3 is TGTGCCAGCAGCCAAGATACTAGCACAGATACGCAGTATTTT.

V and J are TRBV5-4 and TRBJ1-1; no firm D call. The CDR3 consists of 15 residues. The germline V gene has CDR1 SGHNT and CDR2 YYREEE (reference sequence). The V and J ends lost 1 base and 0 bases respectively, with 10 bases between them. The CDR3 loop is CASSLPGMLNTEAFF. CDR3 DNA sequence: TGTGCCAGCAGCTTGCCGGGGATGTTGAACACTGAAGCTTTCTTT.

This clone occurred a few times. This chain joins TRBV6-5 and TRBJ1-5, with D unclear. V was pared by 5 bases and J by 3 bases, with 5 bases between. This CDR3 spans 12 amino acids. The V gene's germline CDR1 is MNHEY and CDR2 SVGAGI. This chain's CDR3 is CASSNFNQPQHF. The CDR3 DNA reads as TGTGCCAGCAGTAACTTCAATCAGCCCCAGCATTTT.